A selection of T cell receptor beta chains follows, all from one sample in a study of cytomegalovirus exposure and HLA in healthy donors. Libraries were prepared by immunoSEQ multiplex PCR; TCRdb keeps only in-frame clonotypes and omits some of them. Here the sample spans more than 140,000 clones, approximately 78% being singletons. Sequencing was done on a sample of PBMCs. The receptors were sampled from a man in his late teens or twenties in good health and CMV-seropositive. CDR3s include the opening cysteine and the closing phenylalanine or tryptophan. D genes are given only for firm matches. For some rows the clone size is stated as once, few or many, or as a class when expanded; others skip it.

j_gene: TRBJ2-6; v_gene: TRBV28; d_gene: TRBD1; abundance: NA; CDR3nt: TGTGCCAGCAGCCACAGGGGGTACGCTGGGGCCAACGTCCTGACTTTC; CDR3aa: CASSHRGYAGANVLTF
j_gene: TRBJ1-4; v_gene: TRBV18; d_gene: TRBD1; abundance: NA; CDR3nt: TGTGCCAGCTCACCACAACAGGGGAACGATGAAAAACTGTTTTTT; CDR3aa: CASSPQQGNDEKLFF
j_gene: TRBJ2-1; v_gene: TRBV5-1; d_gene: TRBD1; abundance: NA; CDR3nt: TGCGCCAGCAGTGCGGGACAGGGTTACAATGAGCAGTTCTTC; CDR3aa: CASSAGQGYNEQFF
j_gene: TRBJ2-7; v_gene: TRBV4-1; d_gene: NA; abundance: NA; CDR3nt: TGCGCCAGCAGCCAAGTATTCGACTATGTGCTCGAGCAGTACTTC; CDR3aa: CASSQVFDYVLEQYF
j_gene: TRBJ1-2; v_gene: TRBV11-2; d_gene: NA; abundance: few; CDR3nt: TGTGCCAGCAGCTCACAGGGTTTTGGCTACACCTTC; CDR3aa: CASSSQGFGYTF
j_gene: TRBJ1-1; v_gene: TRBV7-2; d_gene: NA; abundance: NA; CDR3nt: TGTGCCAGCAGCTTAGGTGGTACTAAGGTGGCGACTGAAGCTTTCTTT; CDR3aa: CASSLGGTKVATEAFF
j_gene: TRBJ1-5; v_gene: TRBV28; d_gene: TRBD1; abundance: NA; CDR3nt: TGTGCCAGCAGTACAGGGGGATACAATCAGCCCCAGCATTTT; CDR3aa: CASSTGGYNQPQHF
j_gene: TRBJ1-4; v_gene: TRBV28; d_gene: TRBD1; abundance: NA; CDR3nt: TGTGCCAGCAGACCGGGACAGCTGAATGAAAAACTGTTTTTT; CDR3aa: CASRPGQLNEKLFF
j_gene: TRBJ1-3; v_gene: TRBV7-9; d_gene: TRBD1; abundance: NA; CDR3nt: TGTGCCAGCAGCTACGCGACAGGGGCCTTTGGAAACACCATATATTTT; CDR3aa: CASSYATGAFGNTIYF
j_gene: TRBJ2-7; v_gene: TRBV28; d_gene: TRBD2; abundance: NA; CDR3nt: TGTGCCAGCAGTTTAGGGGCTAGCGGGGGGCTACCCTACGAGCAGTACTTC; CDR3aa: CASSLGASGGLPYEQYF
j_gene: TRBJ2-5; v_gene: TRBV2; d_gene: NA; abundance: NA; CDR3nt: TGTGCCAGCATGCGCGGGGAGACCCAGTACTTC; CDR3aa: CASMRGETQYF
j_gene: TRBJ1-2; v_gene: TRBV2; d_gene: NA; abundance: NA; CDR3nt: TGTGCCAGCAGTGAAAGGGGGTCCCCAACCTACACCTTC; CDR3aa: CASSERGSPTYTF
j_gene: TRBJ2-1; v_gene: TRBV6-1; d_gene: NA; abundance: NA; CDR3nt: TGTGCCAGCAGTGTCCTCCGCGGGTACAGCTCCTACAATGAGCAGTTCTTC; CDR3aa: CASSVLRGYSSYNEQFF
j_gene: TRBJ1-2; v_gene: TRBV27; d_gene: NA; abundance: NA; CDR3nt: TGTGCCAGCAGTTTATCAGGGGTCTATGGCTACCCCTTC; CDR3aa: CASSLSGVYGYPF
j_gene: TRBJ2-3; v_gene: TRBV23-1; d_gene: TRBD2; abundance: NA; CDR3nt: TGCGCCGGCCCCAAGCGGGAACCTAAGGATACGCAGTATTTT; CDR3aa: CAGPKREPKDTQYF
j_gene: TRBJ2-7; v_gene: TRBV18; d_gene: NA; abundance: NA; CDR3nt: TGTGCCAGCTCACCAGATCGGGGTGGCTACGAGCAGTACTTC; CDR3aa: CASSPDRGGYEQYF
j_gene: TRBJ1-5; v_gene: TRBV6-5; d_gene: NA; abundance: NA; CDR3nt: TGTGCCAGCAGTGGAGGAGGCACGGCCCAGCATTTT; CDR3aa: CASSGGGTAQHF
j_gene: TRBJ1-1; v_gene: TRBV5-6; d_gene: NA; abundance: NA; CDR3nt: TGTGCCAGCAGCTTGGAGGGACACGAAGCTTTCTTT; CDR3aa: CASSLEGHEAFF
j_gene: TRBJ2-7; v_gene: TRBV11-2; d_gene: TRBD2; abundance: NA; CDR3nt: TGTGCCAGCAGATCTTTGAGGGGGCTAGCGGGGATCTCCTACGAGCAGTACTTC; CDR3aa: CASRSLRGLAGISYEQYF
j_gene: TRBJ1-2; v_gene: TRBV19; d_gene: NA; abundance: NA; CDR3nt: TGTGCCAGTAGTATCGGAGTCAGGGCACCCTATGGCTACACCTTC; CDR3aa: CASSIGVRAPYGYTF
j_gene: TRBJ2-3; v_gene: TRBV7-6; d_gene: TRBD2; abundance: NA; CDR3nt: TGTGCCAGCAGCTCGAGGACTAGCGGGAGTGAACCAGATACGCAGTATTTT; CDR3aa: CASSSRTSGSEPDTQYF
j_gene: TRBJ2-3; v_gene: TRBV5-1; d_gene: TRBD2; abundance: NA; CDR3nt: TGCGCCAGCACCAAAGCGGGAGTTACGGATACGCAGTATTTT; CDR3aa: CASTKAGVTDTQYF
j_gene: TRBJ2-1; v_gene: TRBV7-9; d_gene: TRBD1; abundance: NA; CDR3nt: TGTGCCAGCAGCTTCGGGGGCCAGGGGGCTACTCAGGAGCAGTTCTTC; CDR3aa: CASSFGGQGATQEQFF
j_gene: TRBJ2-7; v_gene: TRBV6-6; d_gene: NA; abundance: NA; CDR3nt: TGTGCCAGCAGTTACGCGGGACAGCCTGGAGGGCAGTACTTC; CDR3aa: CASSYAGQPGGQYF
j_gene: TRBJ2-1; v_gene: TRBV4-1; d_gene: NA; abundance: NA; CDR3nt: TGCGCCAGCAGCCAAGATGGAGTAGCGCGCTACAATGAGCAGTTCTTC; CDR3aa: CASSQDGVARYNEQFF
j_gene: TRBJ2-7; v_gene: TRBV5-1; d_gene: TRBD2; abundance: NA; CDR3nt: TGCGCCAGCAGCGCCGAGGGGACTACCTACGAGCAGTACTTC; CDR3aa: CASSAEGTTYEQYF
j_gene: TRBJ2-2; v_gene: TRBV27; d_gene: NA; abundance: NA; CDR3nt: TGTGCCAGCAGTATTAGCCACACCGGGGAGCTGTTTTTT; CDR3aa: CASSISHTGELFF
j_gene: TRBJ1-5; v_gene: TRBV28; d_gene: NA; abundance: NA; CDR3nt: TGTGCCAGCAGTTTCGAGGAGTCCTATCAGCCCCAGCATTTT; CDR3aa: CASSFEESYQPQHF
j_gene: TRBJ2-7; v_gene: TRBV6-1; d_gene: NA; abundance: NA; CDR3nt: TGTGCCAGCAGCTTTGGGACTTTCTCCTACGAGCAGTACTTC; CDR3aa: CASSFGTFSYEQYF
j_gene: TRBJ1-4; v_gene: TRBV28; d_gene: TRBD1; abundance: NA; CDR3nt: TGTGCCAGCAGTACTCGGACAGGAGGTAATGAAAAACTGTTTTTT; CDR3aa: CASSTRTGGNEKLFF
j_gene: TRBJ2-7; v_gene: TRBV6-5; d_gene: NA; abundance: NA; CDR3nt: TGTGCCAGCAGTTACTCGGAGGCAGGGGAGTACGAGCAGTACTTC; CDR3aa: CASSYSEAGEYEQYF
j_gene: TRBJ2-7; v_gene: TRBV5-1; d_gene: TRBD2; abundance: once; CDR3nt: TGCGCCAGCAGCCCGTATAGCGGGGTGGCCTACGAGCAATACTTC; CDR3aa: CASSPYSGVAYEQYF
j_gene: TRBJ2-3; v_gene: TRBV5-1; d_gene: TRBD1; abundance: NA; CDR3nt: TGCGCCAGCAGCCCTCAGGGGGTAGGTACAGATACGCAGTATTTT; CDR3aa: CASSPQGVGTDTQYF
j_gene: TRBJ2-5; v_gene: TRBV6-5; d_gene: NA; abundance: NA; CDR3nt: TGTGCCAGCAGTTACAGTACAGGCCAAGAGACCCAGTACTTC; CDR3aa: CASSYSTGQETQYF
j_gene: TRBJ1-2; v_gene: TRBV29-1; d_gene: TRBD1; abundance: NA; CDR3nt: TGCAGCGCCTGGGACAGCCTGAACTATGGCTACACCTTC; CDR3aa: CSAWDSLNYGYTF
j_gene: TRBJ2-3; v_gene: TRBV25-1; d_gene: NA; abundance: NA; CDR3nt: TGTGCCAGCAGTGAATACGGACGGGAGACAGATACGCAGTATTTT; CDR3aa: CASSEYGRETDTQYF
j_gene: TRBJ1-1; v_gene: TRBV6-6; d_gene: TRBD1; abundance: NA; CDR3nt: TGTGCCAGCAGCAAGACAGGGATGAACACTGAAGCTTTCTTT; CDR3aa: CASSKTGMNTEAFF
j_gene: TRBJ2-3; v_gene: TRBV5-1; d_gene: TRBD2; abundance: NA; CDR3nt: TGCGCCAGCAGCCTAACAGGGACTAGCGGGATTACAGATACGCAGTATTTT; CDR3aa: CASSLTGTSGITDTQYF
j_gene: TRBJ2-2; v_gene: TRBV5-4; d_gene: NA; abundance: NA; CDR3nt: TGTGCCAGCTCTCCGGGGGTGGGTTCGTCGAACACCGGGGAGCTGTTTTTT; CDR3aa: CASSPGVGSSNTGELFF
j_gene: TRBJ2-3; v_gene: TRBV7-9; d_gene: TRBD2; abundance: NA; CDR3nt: TGTGCCAGCAGCCCCCGGGACTACAGCACAGATACGCAGTATTTT; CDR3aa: CASSPRDYSTDTQYF